This T cell receptor (beta chain) came from a study of cytomegalovirus exposure and HLA in healthy donors. Study summary: Later, an analysis reported that the 130 or so validation repertoires had used the same platform as the approximately 630 first-cohort repertoires.

TCRdb's table, derived via immunoSEQ multiplex PCR, lists solely in-frame clones and lacks some. This table has fewer than 400,000 clones, roughly 88% appearing once. Overall study results and limits: Diagnosis of cytomegalovirus status made by the classifier reportedly showed high specificity and sensitivity. A few CMV-associated chains were confirmed in vitro to be specific for CMV antigens. The authors enumerated 180 or so TCR beta chains as linked to cytomegalovirus.

V gave up 3 bases and J gave up 0 bases; unmatched junction bases: 4. Germline loops: CDR1 MGHRA, CDR2 YSYEKL. This CDR3 spans 15 amino acids. Remarks on this clone: Its antigen remains unidentified.

The sequenced sample was PBMCs. The V and J genes are TRBV4-1 and TRBJ2-7; 8 bases are a match to TRBD1. The sequence came from a woman under 30 in good health and CMV-seronegative. CDR3 nucleotide sequence: TGCGCCAGCAGCCAGTCGGGACAGGCCTCCTACGAGCAGTACTTC. It specifies CASSQSGQASYEQYF.